The 30 T cell receptor beta chains below all came from one sample that was sequenced in a study of blood T cell repertoires in COVID-19. Sequencing used immunoSEQ multiplex PCR; TCRdb keeps in-frame clones, though not all of them. Of 80,000 to 100,000 clones in the sample, roughly nine tenths were seen once. Sequencing used peripheral blood. The receptors here all came from a human donor with active COVID-19. The donor label of this sample is uncertain.

The chain links TRBV7-2 to TRBJ2-7, with D unclear. The CDR3 consists of 12 residues. Per the germline V gene, CDR1 is SGHTA and CDR2 is FQGNSA. The V gene lost 4 bases and the J gene lost 2 bases, with 6 bases spanning the gap. CDR3 coding DNA: TGTGCCAGCAGCTCCCCTACCTACGAGCAGTACTTC. Its protein is CASSSPTYEQYF.

The V and J genes are TRBV6-5 and TRBJ1-2; unclear D gene. This CDR3 spans 13 amino acids. The V end lost 11 bases, the J end lost 1 base, and 14 bases lay between the germline ends. Germline CDR1 is MNHEY and CDR2 is SVGAGI. CDR3 DNA: TGTGCCTCGGGAGGCTATCTTAACTATGGCTACACCTTC. It codes for CASGGYLNYGYTF.

The rearrangement uses TRBV5-4 and TRBJ2-5; 9 nucleotides align to TRBD2. The CDR3 is 17 residues long. Losses at the gene ends were 4 bases for V and 5 bases for J; bases not matched to a gene: 15. Per germline, CDR1 SGHNT and CDR2 YYREEE (reference sequence). CDR3 in DNA: TGTGCCAGCAGCCCTGGATTGCGCGCGGGGGGGCAGGAGACCCAGTACTTC. Encoded protein: CASSPGLRAGGQETQYF.

The CDR3 spells CASSLAGGPSYNEQFF. CDR3 in DNA: TGTGCCAGCAGCTTGGCGGGGGGGCCGAGCTACAATGAGCAGTTCTTC. V and J are TRBV11-3 and TRBJ2-1; 9 bases are a match to TRBD2. Unmatched junction bases numbered 6, after V lost 3 bases and J lost 3 bases. The germline V gene encodes CDR1 SGHNT and CDR2 YENEEA. The CDR3 runs to 16 residues.

J is TRBJ2-7 and V is TRBV28, with D perhaps matching TRBD2 (7 bases). The CDR3 sequence is 13 residues long. V lost 4 bases, J lost 4 bases, and 11 bases lay in between. Germline CDR1 and CDR2: MDHEN and SYDVKM. DNA for the CDR3: TGTGCCAGCAGTTCGGGGGGCGGGTACGAGCAGTACTTC. This codes for CASSSGGGYEQYF.

V is TRBV15 and J is TRBJ2-7, with D possibly TRBD1 on 5 matching bases. The V and J ends lost 3 bases and 4 bases respectively, with 19 bases between them. This CDR3 region has 16 residues. Germline V gene lookup returns CDR1 LNHNV and CDR2 YYDKDF (reference sequence). CDR3: CATSSIKGLARYEQYF. CDR3 in DNA: TGTGCCACCAGCAGTATAAAGGGGTTAGCCAGATACGAGCAGTACTTC.

The chain is built from TRBV4-1 and TRBJ1-4, with D possibly being TRBD1 (5 bases). CDR3 size: 15 residues. The V and J ends lost 3 bases and 7 bases respectively, with 15 bases between them. Germline CDR1 MGHRA, CDR2 YSYEKL. The chain's CDR3 is CASSHAGQGGEKLFF. CDR3 coding DNA: TGCGCCAGCAGCCATGCCGGGCAGGGTGGTGAAAAACTGTTTTTT.

The rearrangement links TRBV11-3 to TRBJ1-1, with D uncertain. The germline CDR1 and CDR2 sequences are SGHNT and YENEEA. There are 14 residues in the CDR3. Trimming took 0 bases from V and 2 from J, leaving 7 bases between them. DNA of the CDR3: TGTGCCAGCAGCTTAGACGGGGAAAACACTGAAGCTTTCTTT. It codes for CASSLDGENTEAFF. Full variable domain (rest looked up from reference TRBV11-3 and TRBJ1-1): EAGVVQSPRYKIIEKKQPVAFWCNPISGHNTLYWYLQNLGQGPELLIRYENEEAVDDSQLPKDRFSAERLKGVDSTLKIQPAELGDSAVYLCASSLDGENTEAFFGQGTRLTVV.

V is TRBV7-9 and J is TRBJ1-2; 8 nucleotides agree with TRBD1. V trimming: 5 bases; J trimming: 3 bases; junction bases outside the gene matches: 5. Germline-derived CDR1 and CDR2 are SEHNR and FQNEAQ (reference sequence). This CDR3 region has 14 residues. The CDR3 nucleotides are TGTGCCAGCAGCCCAGTGACAGGGGACTATGGCTACACCTTC. It specifies CASSPVTGDYGYTF.

This clone was counted a few times. V is TRBV10-1 and J is TRBJ1-4, with 9 bases identical to TRBD1. Per the germline V gene, CDR1 is WNHNN and CDR2 is SYGVQD (reference sequence). Trimming took 6 bases from V and 7 from J; bases not matched to a gene: 21. The CDR3 covers 19 residues. The chain's CDR3 is CASRHIGTGPSRGGEKLFF. As DNA, the CDR3 is TGCGCCAGCAGACACATCGGGACAGGGCCCTCTCGGGGGGGTGAAAAACTGTTTTTT.

The gene calls are TRBV3-1 (or the pseudogene TRBV3-2) and TRBJ2-1; 7 nucleotides match TRBD1. The CDR3 sequence is 13 residues long. Germline values: CDR1 LGHDT, CDR2 YNNKEL (reference sequence). V gave up 3 bases and J gave up 10 bases; unmatched junction bases: 6. As DNA, the CDR3 is TGTGCCAGCAGCCATTCGGGGACAGCCGAGCAGTTCTTC. Encoded protein: CASSHSGTAEQFF.

This chain joins TRBV7-8 and TRBJ2-5; D might be TRBD2 (6 bases). The CDR3 loop spans 16 amino acids. Between the trimmed V and J ends, which lost 2 bases and 4 bases, there was a span of 17 bases. The V gene's germline CDR1 is SGHVS and CDR2 FQNEAQ. DNA of the CDR3: TGTGCCAGCAGCTTACGAACTAGCTGGTTGGGAGAGACCCAGTACTTC. It encodes CASSLRTSWLGETQYF.

The J gene is TRBJ2-1, the V gene TRBV3-1 (or the pseudogene TRBV3-2), with TRBD2 identical over 8 bases. Germline lookup yields CDR1 LGHDT and CDR2 YNNKEL (reference sequence). Losses at the gene ends were 7 bases for V and 3 bases for J; bases not matched to a gene: 8. This CDR3 has 15 residues. CDR3 amino acids: CASTPTGTSYNEQFF. Written as DNA, the CDR3 is TGTGCCAGCACCCCAACCGGGACTAGCTACAATGAGCAGTTCTTC.

This clone has only one observation. This sequence joins TRBV4-3 and TRBJ2-7, with D unclear. V was clipped by 1 base and J by 2 bases, with 6 bases between them. CDR1 LGHNA and CDR2 YSLEER come from the germline V gene. CDR3 length: 13 amino acids. CDR3 in DNA: TGCGCCAGCAGCCAAGTTATTACCTACGAGCAGTACTTC. Translating it yields CASSQVITYEQYF.

The chain is built from TRBV18 and TRBJ2-7; 13 nucleotides match TRBD2. From germline, CDR1 is KGHSH and CDR2 LQKENI. The CDR3 contains 17 residues. The V gene end was trimmed by 2 bases and the J gene end by 3 bases; junction bases not matched to a gene: 7. The CDR3 loop is CASSPTAGTSGVYEQYF. CDR3 DNA sequence: TGTGCCAGCTCACCAACCGCCGGGACTAGCGGGGTCTACGAGCAGTACTTC.

The genes are TRBV7-6 and TRBJ2-7; 12 nucleotides agree with TRBD2. V lost 5 bases and J lost 3; bases outside the gene matches: 5. This CDR3 spans 15 amino acids. In germline, CDR1 is SGHVS, CDR2 FNYEAQ. CDR3 in DNA: TGTGCCAGCAGCCACCGACTAGCGGGGGTCTACGAGCAGTACTTC. It specifies CASSHRLAGVYEQYF.

A few counts support this clone. The chain uses TRBV5-4 and TRBJ2-7; TRBD1 aligns across 9 bases. Germline assignment: CDR1 SGHNT and CDR2 YYREEE (reference sequence). V shed 4 bases, J shed 2 bases, and the junction held 1 base outside the gene matches. The CDR3 consists of 13 residues. The DNA for the CDR3 is TGTGCCAGCAGCACAGGGGGCGCCTACGAGCAGTACTTC. Its protein is CASSTGGAYEQYF. The entire variable domain, with the rest obtained from reference TRBV5-4 and TRBJ2-7, is as follows: ETGVTQSPTHLIKTRGQQVTLRCSSQSGHNTVSWYQQALGQGPQFIFQYYREEENGRGNFPPRFSGLQFPNYSSELNVNALELDDSALYLCASSTGGAYEQYFGPGTRLTVT.

The chain employs TRBV7-6 and TRBJ2-2, with TRBD1 matching 8 bases. V shed 4 bases and J 8 bases; nucleotides not matched to a gene: 12. Germline loops: CDR1 SGHVS, CDR2 FNYEAQ. The CDR3 contains 16 residues. The CDR3 spells CASSSSGQGRRGELFF. CDR3 sequence (DNA): TGTGCCAGCAGCTCCTCCGGACAGGGTAGAAGGGGGGAGCTGTTTTTT.

V usage is TRBV7-6 and J usage is TRBJ2-1; 7 bases agree with TRBD1. Germline CDR1 is SGHVS and CDR2 is FNYEAQ. This CDR3 contains 15 residues. V lost 5 bases and J lost 0; bases outside the gene matches: 4. This CDR3 is CASSPNRGSYNEQFF. The CDR3 nucleotides read TGTGCCAGCAGCCCTAACAGGGGCTCCTACAATGAGCAGTTCTTC. The entire variable domain, with the rest obtained from reference TRBV7-6 and TRBJ2-1, is as follows: GAGVSQSPRYKVTKRGQDVALRCDPISGHVSLYWYRQALGQGPEFLTYFNYEAQQDKSGLPNDRFSAERPEGSISTLTIQRTEQRDSAMYRCASSPNRGSYNEQFFGPGTRLTVL.

The J gene is TRBJ1-5, the V gene TRBV9; D is perhaps TRBD1 (6 bases). Trimming took 0 bases from V and 7 from J, leaving 11 bases between them. The CDR3 has 14 residues. The V gene's germline CDR1 is SGDLS and CDR2 YYNGEE. The CDR3 reads CASSVEGDWQPQHF. CDR3 DNA sequence: TGTGCCAGCAGCGTAGAGGGGGATTGGCAGCCCCAGCATTTT.

V gene TRBV29-1 combines with J gene TRBJ1-2; TRBD1 agrees at 7 bases. Trimming cost V 0 bases and J 1 base; bases outside gene matches: 5. This CDR3 is built from 15 residues. The germline V gene encodes CDR1 SQVTM and CDR2 ANQGSEA. CDR3 sequence (DNA): TGCAGCGTTGAAGATCCCAGGGGGGTTAACTATGGCTACACCTTC. Its translation: CSVEDPRGVNYGYTF.

The chain uses TRBV6-2 or TRBV6-3 and TRBJ2-3; TRBD2 aligns across 13 bases. The V gene's germline CDR1 is MNHEY and CDR2 SVGEGT. The CDR3 extends over 19 amino acids. V lost 0 bases, J lost 3 bases, and 9 bases stayed unmatched. The CDR3 DNA reads TGTGCCAGCAGTTACTCGATACTAGCGGGGGGGCCGGTGACAGATACGCAGTATTTT. This encodes CASSYSILAGGPVTDTQYF.

In DNA, the CDR3 is TGTGCCAGCAGCTTAGGCGGGGGGGCATCCGGGGCCAACGTCCTGACTTTC. It translates to CASSLGGGASGANVLTF. The chain employs TRBV7-2 and TRBJ2-6; TRBD2 matches at 9 bases. The germline V gene has CDR1 SGHTA and CDR2 FQGNSA. CDR3 length equals 17 residues. Trimming at V came to 1 base and at J to 4 bases, leaving 5 bases not matched to a gene.

The CDR3 coding sequence is TGTGCCAGCAGCCGTTTCCAACCCGGAAGCGATGAGCAGTTCTTC. Translated: CASSRFQPGSDEQFF. The gene calls are TRBV7-3 and TRBJ2-1; no clear D. Trimming shortened V by 5 bases and J by 8 bases, and 19 bases separated the two germline ends. This CDR3 spans 15 amino acids. Germline CDR1 reads SGHTA; CDR2 reads FQGTGA.

The table lists this clone with a count of one. The V call is TRBV5-1, the J call TRBJ2-7; 10 bases fit TRBD2. Per germline, CDR1 SGHRS and CDR2 YFSETQ. The CDR3 sequence is 15 residues long. The V gene end was trimmed by 2 bases and the J gene end by 0 bases; junction bases not matched to a gene: 2. The CDR3 reads CASSFLAGDSYEQYF. The CDR3 DNA reads TGCGCCAGCAGCTTCCTAGCGGGGGACTCCTACGAGCAGTACTTC.

This chain connects TRBV5-5 to TRBJ1-1; 8 bases are shared with TRBD1. This CDR3 has 15 residues. The ends lost 4 bases at V and 1 base at J; junction bases unmatched: 6. Germline V gives CDR1 SGHKS, CDR2 YYEKEE (reference sequence). The CDR3 DNA reads as TGTGCCAGCAGCATCCGGACAGGGCGGAACACTGAAGCTTTCTTT. Residues: CASSIRTGRNTEAFF. Drawing the rest from reference TRBV5-5 and TRBJ1-1, the complete variable domain is DAGVTQSPTHLIKTRGQQVTLRCSPISGHKSVSWYQQVLGQGPQFIFQYYEKEERGRGNFPDRFSARQFPNYSSELNVNALLLGDSALYLCASSIRTGRNTEAFFGQGTRLTVV.

The chain joins TRBV18 to TRBJ2-2; 8 nucleotides match TRBD1. With 5 bases clipped from V and 0 bases from J, the junction kept 8 bases outside the gene matches. This CDR3 has 17 residues. Germline CDR1 KGHSH, CDR2 LQKENI. CDR3 sequence reads: CASSNNRGASNTGELFF. CDR3 coding DNA: TGTGCCAGCTCAAACAACAGGGGGGCGTCGAACACCGGGGAGCTGTTTTTT.

This chain joins TRBV4-3 and TRBJ2-3; 10 nucleotides align to TRBD1. The CDR3 is 17 amino acids. J gave up 0 bases and V 2 bases, and 5 bases lay outside the gene matches. Germline loops: CDR1 LGHNA, CDR2 YSLEER. The CDR3 bases are TGCGCCAGCAGCCAAACCGGGACAGGGGCCAGCACAGATACGCAGTATTTT. Amino acids: CASSQTGTGASTDTQYF.

The genes are TRBV7-6 and TRBJ2-2, with D maybe TRBD2 (6 bases). The CDR3 contains 17 residues. Germline assignment: CDR1 SGHVS and CDR2 FNYEAQ. The V and J ends lost 5 bases and 1 base respectively, with 17 bases between them. The CDR3 nucleotides read TGTGCCAGCAGCCCCTATCGTGGAGCGGGGAACACCGGGGAGCTGTTTTTT. It encodes CASSPYRGAGNTGELFF. The full variable domain, with the rest looked up from reference TRBV7-6 and TRBJ2-2, is GAGVSQSPRYKVTKRGQDVALRCDPISGHVSLYWYRQALGQGPEFLTYFNYEAQQDKSGLPNDRFSAERPEGSISTLTIQRTEQRDSAMYRCASSPYRGAGNTGELFFGEGSRLTVL.

V usage is TRBV4-3 and J usage is TRBJ1-2; 8 nucleotides align to TRBD1. Germline V CDR1 and CDR2: LGHNA, YSLEER. This CDR3 region has 13 residues. The ends lost 4 bases at V and 5 bases at J; junction bases unmatched: 3. CDR3 sequence reads: CASSLGQGYGYTF. Here the CDR3 DNA reads TGCGCCAGCAGCCTAGGACAGGGATATGGCTACACCTTC.